This T cell receptor beta chain stems from a study of shared clonotypes between healthy human individuals. Looked up from germline, CDR1 is SSHAT and CDR2 is FNYEAQ (reference sequence). The CDR3 is made up of 15 amino acids. Only in-frame clones appear in the TCRdb table, and some are missing; sequencing was by immunoSEQ multiplex PCR. The sample consists of 950,000 to 1,300,000 clones, 65% to 80% of them appearing once. Findings and caveats of the study: The four-donor shared clonotypes exceeded non-shared clonotypes in generation probability, with non-shared ones scoring lower. Generally, naive subsets (rather than memory subsets) showed larger estimated richness. Incomplete sequencing of sorted subsets was indicated by rarefaction despite large depth.

Splitting the CD4+ cells yielded a CD45RA+ naive subset and a CD45RA-negative memory subset. Comments on this clone: Its antigen is unidentified. Compared with germline, one end of the junction differs, possibly owing to a read error.

The genes are TRBV7-7 and TRBJ2-5; D is unresolved. Material for sequencing was memory CD4+ T cells sorted from blood. Subset in this sample: CD45RA-negative fraction. The receptor was derived from a man younger than 30 in good health. The CDR3 DNA follows: TGTGCTAGCAGCCCCCAGCTAACGATAAAAGAGACCCAGTACTTC. This encodes CASSPQLTIKETQYF.